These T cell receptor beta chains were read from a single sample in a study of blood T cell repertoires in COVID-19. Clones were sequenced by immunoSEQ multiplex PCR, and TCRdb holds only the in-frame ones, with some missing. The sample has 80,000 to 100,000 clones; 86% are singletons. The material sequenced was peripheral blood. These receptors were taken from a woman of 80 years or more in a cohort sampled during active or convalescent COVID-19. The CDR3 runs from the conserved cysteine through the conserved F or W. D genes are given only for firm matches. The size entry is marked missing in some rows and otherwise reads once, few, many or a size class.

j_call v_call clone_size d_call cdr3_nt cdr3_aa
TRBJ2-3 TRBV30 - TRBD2 TGTGCCTGGAGGGGACTAGCGGGAGTAGATACGCAGTATTTT CAWRGLAGVDTQYF
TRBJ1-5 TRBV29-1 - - TGCAGCGCCACATCTGGGGGGTGGGGCAATCAGCCCCAGCATTTT CSATSGGWGNQPQHF
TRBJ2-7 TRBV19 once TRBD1 TGTGCCAGTAGTATTACAGGGGCCTCCTACGAGCAGTACTTC CASSITGASYEQYF
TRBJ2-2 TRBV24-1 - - TGTGCCACCAGCGACCCGAGGCGGGGCACCGGGGAGCTGTTTTTT CATSDPRRGTGELFF
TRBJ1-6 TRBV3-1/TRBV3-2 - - TGTGCCAGCAGCCCAACCCGAAGGGGTGATTCACCCCTCCACTTT CASSPTRRGDSPLHF
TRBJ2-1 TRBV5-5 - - TGTGCCACCACCCTGGAATTAATGGGCGAGCAGTTCTTC CATTLELMGEQFF
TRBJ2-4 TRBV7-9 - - TGTGCCAGCAGCTTGGCCGGGTCAAACATTCAGTACTTC CASSLAGSNIQYF
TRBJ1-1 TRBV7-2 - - TGTGCCAGCAGCTTTACAGGGTTGAACACTGAAGCTTTCTTT CASSFTGLNTEAFF
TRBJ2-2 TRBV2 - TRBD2 TGTGCCAGCACCTGGACTAGCGGGATGGTGGGCGGGGAGCTGTTTTTT CASTWTSGMVGGELFF
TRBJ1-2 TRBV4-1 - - TGCGCCAGCAGCCAAGGCTGGGACCGGCGGGGCTATGGCTACACCTTC CASSQGWDRRGYGYTF
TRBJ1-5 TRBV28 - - TGTGCCAGTCAACCGTCGGGTTTTCGCCAGCCCCAGCATTTT CASQPSGFRQPQHF
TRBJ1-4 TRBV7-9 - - TGTGCCAGCAGCCTCTTGGGCCTTGACGGCGAAAAACTGTTTTTT CASSLLGLDGEKLFF
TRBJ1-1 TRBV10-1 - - TGCGCCAGCAGCGGGGGGGGCTCGAACACTGAAGCTTTCTTT CASSGGGSNTEAFF
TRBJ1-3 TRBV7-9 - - TGTGCCAGCAGCTTCAGGGTTGGTGGAAACACCATATATTTT CASSFRVGGNTIYF
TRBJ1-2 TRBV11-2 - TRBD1 TGTGCCAGCAGCTTAGGGGCCGGGACAGGGGGTCTCGCTAACTATGGCTACACCTTC CASSLGAGTGGLANYGYTF
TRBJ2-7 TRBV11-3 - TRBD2 TGTGCCAGCAGCCCAGGACTAGCGGTCCACTACGAGCAGTACTTC CASSPGLAVHYEQYF
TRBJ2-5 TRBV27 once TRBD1 TGTGCCAGCAGGCCGGGACAGGGAACCAACCAAGAGACCCAGTACTTC CASRPGQGTNQETQYF
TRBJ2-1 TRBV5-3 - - TGTGCCAGAAGCTTGGAACACATCAATGAGCAGTTCTTC CARSLEHINEQFF
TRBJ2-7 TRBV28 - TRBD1 TGTGCCAGCAGTTCGCATAACAGGGGCAGATACTACGAGCAGTACTTC CASSSHNRGRYYEQYF
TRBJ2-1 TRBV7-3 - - TGTGCCAGCAGCAAATCTAGAGATTCGGTGGAGTTCTTC CASSKSRDSVEFF
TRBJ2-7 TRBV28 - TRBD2 TGTGCCAGCAGTATATGGACTAGCGGCTCCTCCGTCGAGCAGTACTTC CASSIWTSGSSVEQYF
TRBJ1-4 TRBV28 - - TGTGCCAGCAGCCTGCAGGGAAAGGGGGAAAAACTGTTTTTT CASSLQGKGEKLFF
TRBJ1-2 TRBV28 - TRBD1 TGTGCCAGCAGACTGCCCCGACAGGGGTATGGCTACACCTTC CASRLPRQGYGYTF
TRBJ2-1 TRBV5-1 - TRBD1 TGCGCCAGCAGCTTGGCGGGACAGGGCTACAATGAGCAGTTCTTC CASSLAGQGYNEQFF
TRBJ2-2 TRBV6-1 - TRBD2 TGTGCCAGCAGTGCCCGACTAGCGGGAGGGAACACCGGGGAGCTGTTTTTT CASSARLAGGNTGELFF
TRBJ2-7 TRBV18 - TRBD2 TGTGCCAGCTCACCTCAAAGCGGGAGTACCTACGAGCAGTACTTC CASSPQSGSTYEQYF
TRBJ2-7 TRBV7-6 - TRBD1 TGTGCCAGCAGCCCAAGCCCCCAGGGGGTAGGCGAGCAGTACTTC CASSPSPQGVGEQYF
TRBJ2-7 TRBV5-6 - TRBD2 TGTGCCAGCAGCGGACCTAGCGGGAACTCCTACGAGCAGTACTTC CASSGPSGNSYEQYF
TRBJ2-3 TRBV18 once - TGTGCCAGCTCACCACAGGACAGCGCAGATACGCAGTATTTT CASSPQDSADTQYF
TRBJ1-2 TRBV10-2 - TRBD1 TGCGCCAGCAGTGAGTCTGGGGGACAGGCAAACTATGGCTACACCTTC CASSESGGQANYGYTF
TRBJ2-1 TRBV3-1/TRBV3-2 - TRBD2 TGTGCCAGCAGCCAAAGTATTAGCGGGAGGGGTGAGCAGTTCTTC CASSQSISGRGEQFF
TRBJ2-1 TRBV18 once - TGTGCCAGCTCACCCACTAGGAGCTCCTACAATGAGCAGTTCTTC CASSPTRSSYNEQFF
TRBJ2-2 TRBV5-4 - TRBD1 TGTGCCAGCAGCTCGGACAGGTTCGGGGAGCTGTTTTTT CASSSDRFGELFF
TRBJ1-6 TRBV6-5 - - TGTGCCAGCACCAGGGACATACCTTCACCCCTCCACTTT CASTRDIPSPLHF
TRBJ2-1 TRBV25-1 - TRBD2 TGTGCCAGCAGTGAACGGACTAGCGGGAGACGGAATGAGCAGTTCTTC CASSERTSGRRNEQFF
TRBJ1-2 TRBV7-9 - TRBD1 TGTGCCAGCAGCTACCGACAGGGAGGAAACTATGGCTACACCTTC CASSYRQGGNYGYTF
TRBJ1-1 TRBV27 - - TGTGCCAGCAGTTCGGTGGGGGGCACTGAAGCTTTCTTT CASSSVGGTEAFF
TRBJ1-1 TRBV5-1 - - TGCGCCAGCAGCTTGGTAGGGGACACTGAAGCTTTCTTT CASSLVGDTEAFF
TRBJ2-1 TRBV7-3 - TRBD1 TGTGCCAGCAGCTTAACCCCGGGACAGGCCCCAGGGAAGAATGAGCAGTTCTTC CASSLTPGQAPGKNEQFF
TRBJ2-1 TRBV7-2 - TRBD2 TGTGCCAGCAGCCCTACTGACTCAAGCGGGAGGGCCCGTGACAATGAGCAGTTCTTC CASSPTDSSGRARDNEQFF
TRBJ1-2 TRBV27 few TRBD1 TGTGCCAGCAGTGAGTACAGGGGAAATGGCTACACCTTC CASSEYRGNGYTF
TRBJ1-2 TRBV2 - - TGTGCCAGCATTACCCTTAGCCCTAATGGCTACACCTTC CASITLSPNGYTF
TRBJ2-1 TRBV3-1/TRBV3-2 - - TGTGCCAGCAGCCAAGATCTAGCTTTCACCGATGAGCAGTTCTTC CASSQDLAFTDEQFF
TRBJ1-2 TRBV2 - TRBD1 TGTGCCAGCAGGCCGGGACAGACCTATGGCTACACCTTC CASRPGQTYGYTF
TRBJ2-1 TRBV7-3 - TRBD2 TGTGCCAGCAGCTTAACGGGGACTAGCTACAATGAGCAGTTCTTC CASSLTGTSYNEQFF
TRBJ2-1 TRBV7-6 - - TGTGCCAGCTCCATTAGGGGGTCTCATGAGCAGTTCTTC CASSIRGSHEQFF
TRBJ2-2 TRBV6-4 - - TGTGCCAGCAGACTAGACCCCGCCGGGGAGCTGTTTTTT CASRLDPAGELFF
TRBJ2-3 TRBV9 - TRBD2 TGTGCCAGCAGCGTATCCGGGACTAGCCCAGATACGCAGTATTTT CASSVSGTSPDTQYF